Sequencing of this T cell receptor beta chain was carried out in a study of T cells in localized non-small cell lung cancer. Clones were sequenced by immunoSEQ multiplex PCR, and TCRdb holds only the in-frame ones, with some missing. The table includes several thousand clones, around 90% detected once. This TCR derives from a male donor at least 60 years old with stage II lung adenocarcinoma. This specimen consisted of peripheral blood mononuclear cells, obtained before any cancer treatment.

The CDR3 spells CASSEMGGQDWNTEAFF. CDR3 nucleotides: TGTGCCAGCAGTGAAATGGGGGGACAGGATTGGAACACTGAAGCTTTCTTT. This chain uses TRBV2 with TRBJ1-1, with 8 nucleotides matching TRBD1. CDR1 SNHLY and CDR2 FYNNEI come from the germline V gene. The CDR3 consists of 17 residues. J lost 1 base, V lost 2 bases, and 9 bases had no gene match.